Shown below are 30 T cell receptor beta chains from a single sample sequenced in a study of T cell repertoires in cytomegalovirus infection. TCRdb analysed the reads with MiXCR anew, one entry per CDR3 protein. The repertoire includes almost 500,000 distinct CDR3 sequences, around 11% of them detected once, and about 10% sits in the top ten. The material sequenced was PBMCs. The receptors were sampled from a human donor in good health (CMV status not recorded). Some clones in this sample may be carry-over from other donors' samples.

J is TRBJ1-3 and V is TRBV4-2; D is ambiguous. The CDR3 is 14 residues long. Trimming removed 3 bases at V and 2 bases at J, with 8 bases between. Germline V gives CDR1 LGHNA, CDR2 YNFKEQ. The CDR3: CASSQERAGNTIYF. Here the CDR3 DNA reads TGTGCCAGCAGCCAGGAGAGGGCTGGAAACACCATATATTTT.

This clonotype occurred many times. This chain joins TRBV7-8 and TRBJ2-3; TRBD2 aligns across 7 bases. This CDR3 spans 17 amino acids. J gave up 0 bases and V 0 bases, and 6 bases lay outside the gene matches. The germline CDR1 and CDR2 sequences are SGHVS and FQNEAQ. CDR3 DNA sequence: TGTGCCAGCAGCTTAGCATTACCAGCGGGAAGCACAGATACGCAGTATTTT. It specifies CASSLALPAGSTDTQYF.

This clonotype has a count of ten or more. The chain employs TRBV12-3 or TRBV12-4 and TRBJ2-2; 9 nucleotides match TRBD2. The CDR3 is made up of 14 amino acids. V gave up 6 bases and J gave up 6 bases; unmatched junction bases: 5. In nucleotides, the CDR3 is TGTGCCAGCAGGGCGGGAGGGCCACCCGGGGAGCTGTTTTTT. Translating gives CASRAGGPPGELFF.

This clonotype was seen repeatedly, ten times or more. The chain has TRBV19 and TRBJ2-2, with TRBD1 matching over 8 bases. This CDR3 has 14 amino acids. The trim removed 4 bases at V and 7 bases at J, leaving 5 bases unmatched. Germline CDR1 is LNHDA and CDR2 is SQIVND (reference sequence). CDR3 DNA sequence: TGTGCCAGTAGTAACACAGGGGGAGTCGGGGAGCTGTTTTTT. Translating it yields CASSNTGGVGELFF.

J is TRBJ2-1 and V is TRBV20-1; no clear D gene. From germline, CDR1 is DFQATT and CDR2 SNEGSKA (reference sequence). With 4 bases removed from V and 0 bases from J, the gap between germline ends came to 13 bases. The CDR3 contains 15 residues. CDR3 in amino acids: CSATDPRSSYNEQFF. Written as DNA, the CDR3 is TGCAGTGCTACAGACCCTAGGAGCTCCTACAATGAGCAGTTCTTC.

This clonotype was recorded at least ten times. This chain connects TRBV27 to TRBJ2-6; TRBD1 matches at 8 bases. The CDR3 loop spans 17 amino acids. The ends lost 2 bases at V and 2 bases at J; junction bases unmatched: 5. Germline V CDR1 and CDR2: MNHEY, SMNVEV (reference sequence). The CDR3 spells CASSLGQGLPGANVLTF. CDR3 coding DNA: TGTGCCAGCAGTTTAGGACAGGGTCTACCTGGGGCCAACGTCCTGACTTTC.

This clonotype was seen many times. The rearrangement uses TRBV7-8 and TRBJ1-1; weak D call: TRBD1 (6 bases). There are 14 residues in the CDR3. Germline CDR1 SGHVS, CDR2 FQNEAQ. Trimming left V 1 base short and J 7 bases short, with 13 bases between. The CDR3 reads CASSLEGWGHEAFF. CDR3 coding DNA: TGTGCCAGCAGCTTAGAGGGATGGGGACATGAAGCTTTCTTT. The full variable domain, with the rest looked up from reference TRBV7-8 and TRBJ1-1, is GAGVSQSPRYKVAKRGQDVALRCDPISGHVSLFWYQQALGQGPEFLTYFQNEAQLDKSGLPSDRFFAERPEGSVSTLKIQRTQQEDSAVYLCASSLEGWGHEAFFGQGTRLTVV.

This clonotype was counted only a few times. This rearrangement joins TRBV9 to TRBJ2-7; the match to TRBD2 covers 9 bases. CDR1 and CDR2 (germline): SGDLS, YYNGEE. V dropped 0 bases and J dropped 3; count of bases not matched to a gene: 7. CDR3 length equals 16 residues. This CDR3 reads CASSVGWLAGIYEQYF. In nucleotides, the CDR3 is TGTGCCAGCAGCGTAGGGTGGCTAGCGGGGATCTACGAGCAGTACTTC.

V is TRBV28 and J is TRBJ1-5, with D unresolved. Germline lookup yields CDR1 MDHEN and CDR2 SYDVKM. The CDR3 covers 18 residues. V lost 3 bases, J lost 0 bases, and 18 bases lay in between. For the CDR3, the DNA is TGTGCCAGCAGTTTCCGGCGGATGCAGGAAAATAGCAATCAGCCCCAGCATTTT. As protein: CASSFRRMQENSNQPQHF.

This clonotype has just a few counts. CDR3 region: CASSRLVNTEAFF. Written as DNA, the CDR3 is TGTGCCAGCTCACGGTTAGTGAACACTGAAGCTTTCTTT. V usage is TRBV18 and J usage is TRBJ1-1; D is ambiguous. The V gene lost 4 bases and the J gene lost 0 bases, with 6 bases spanning the gap. The germline V gene encodes CDR1 KGHSH and CDR2 LQKENI. The CDR3 length is 13 residues.

The gene calls are TRBV27 and TRBJ2-6; possibly TRBD1 for D (5 bases). V was cut by 3 bases and J by 0 bases, with 12 bases left in between. There are 17 residues in the CDR3. Germline CDR1 MNHEY, CDR2 SMNVEV (reference sequence). The CDR3 loop reads CASSFWQGASGANVLTF. The CDR3 DNA reads TGTGCCAGCAGTTTCTGGCAGGGCGCCTCTGGGGCCAACGTCCTGACTTTC.

This clonotype turned up a few times. The V and J genes are TRBV20-1 and TRBJ1-2; TRBD1 agrees at 7 bases. The CDR3 length is 14 residues. Looked up from germline, CDR1 is DFQATT and CDR2 is SNEGSKA (reference sequence). V lost 1 base, J lost 3 bases, and 5 bases stayed unmatched. The CDR3: CSARGQGRDYGYTF. CDR3 DNA sequence: TGCAGTGCTAGAGGACAGGGTAGAGACTATGGCTACACCTTC.

This clonotype has more than one count but fewer than ten. The V and J genes are TRBV5-5 and TRBJ2-1; D may be TRBD1 or TRBD2 (7 bases each). V was cut by 2 bases and J by 3 bases, with 15 bases left in between. The CDR3 has 16 residues. Germline V lookup: CDR1 SGHKS, CDR2 YYEKEE (reference sequence). The CDR3 DNA reads as TGTGCCAGCAGCTTAAGCGGGACAGAGAACTACAATGAGCAGTTCTTC. Translation gives CASSLSGTENYNEQFF.

The rearrangement joins TRBV28 to TRBJ2-1, with a weak D call TRBD2 (6 bases). In germline, CDR1 is MDHEN, CDR2 SYDVKM. V shed 1 base and J shed 5 bases, with 15 bases lying between them. CDR3 length equals 16 residues. CDR3 sequence: CASSLYAEGRHNEQFF. Written as DNA, the CDR3 is TGTGCCAGCAGTTTATACGCGGAGGGTAGACACAATGAGCAGTTCTTC.

This clonotype has a count of ten or more. The V call is TRBV29-1, the J call TRBJ2-5; D unresolved. V was trimmed by 1 base and J by 5 bases, leaving 11 bases between them. The length of the CDR3 is 13 residues. CDR1 is SQVTM and CDR2 is ANQGSEA in the germline V gene. In DNA form, the CDR3 reads TGCAGCGTTGAAGGGCTAGTGGGGGAGACCCAGTACTTC. It is translated as CSVEGLVGETQYF. Complete variable domain (other parts from reference TRBV29-1 and TRBJ2-5): SAVISQKPSRDICQRGTSLTIQCQVDSQVTMMFWYRQQPGQSLTLIATANQGSEATYESGFVIDKFPISRPNLTFSTLTVSNMSPEDSSIYLCSVEGLVGETQYFGPGTRLLVL.

At least ten counts were recorded for this clonotype. The V and J genes are TRBV5-5 and TRBJ1-3; D not certain. There are 14 residues in the CDR3. Per the germline V gene, CDR1 is SGHKS and CDR2 is YYEKEE (reference sequence). The V gene lost 5 bases and the J gene lost 4 bases, with 13 bases spanning the gap. The CDR3 bases are TGTGCCAGCAGTCCCGGAGGTTACGGAAACACCATATATTTT. Amino acid sequence: CASSPGGYGNTIYF.

This clonotype was seen many times. The chain links TRBV7-6 to TRBJ1-3, with 7 bases matching TRBD1. From germline, CDR1 is SGHVS and CDR2 FNYEAQ. V gave up 1 base and J gave up 1 base; unmatched junction bases: 1. CDR3 size: 15 residues. The CDR3 loop reads CASSLGQGSGNTIYF. CDR3 nucleotide sequence: TGTGCCAGCAGCTTAGGACAGGGTTCTGGAAACACCATATATTTT. The whole variable domain, remainder taken from reference TRBV7-6 and TRBJ1-3, is GAGVSQSPRYKVTKRGQDVALRCDPISGHVSLYWYRQALGQGPEFLTYFNYEAQQDKSGLPNDRFSAERPEGSISTLTIQRTEQRDSAMYRCASSLGQGSGNTIYFGEGSWLTVV.

This clonotype was found many times. The V gene is TRBV7-8, the J gene TRBJ2-1; tentative D call: TRBD2 (6 bases). The CDR3 is 13 residues long. The germline V gene encodes CDR1 SGHVS and CDR2 FQNEAQ. V lost 6 bases and J 6 bases, leaving 12 bases between the germline ends. CDR3 in DNA: TGTGCCAGCAGACCCCCGGGGGTCAATGAGCAGTTCTTC. It encodes CASRPPGVNEQFF.

The CDR3 DNA follows: TGTGCCAGCCTTAAAATTAACAGGGGCAACAATGAGCAGTTCTTC. This gives the protein CASLKINRGNNEQFF. The rearrangement links TRBV27 to TRBJ2-1; TRBD1 matches 7 bases. The J segment lost 5 bases and the V segment lost 8 bases, leaving 12 bases of the junction unmatched. The CDR3 has 15 amino acids. Germline lookup yields CDR1 MNHEY and CDR2 SMNVEV (reference sequence).

V and J are TRBV30 and TRBJ2-7; no reliable D call. This CDR3 spans 13 amino acids. Germline V gives CDR1 GTSNPN, CDR2 SVGIG (reference sequence). With 2 bases removed from V and 6 bases from J, the gap between germline ends came to 14 bases. The chain's CDR3 is CAWSPDPLGEQYF. DNA for the CDR3: TGTGCCTGGAGTCCCGACCCCTTGGGCGAGCAGTACTTC.

The V and J genes are TRBV11-2 and TRBJ2-1; 7 bases are shared with TRBD2. Trimming took 3 bases from V and 5 from J; bases not matched to a gene: 7. Germline-derived CDR1 and CDR2 are SGHAT and FQNNGV. The CDR3 spans 15 residues. CDR3 in amino acids: CASSFLAALNNEQFF. The CDR3 DNA sequence: TGTGCCAGCAGCTTTCTAGCGGCCCTAAACAATGAGCAGTTCTTC.

This clonotype was found many times. V usage is TRBV7-9 and J usage is TRBJ2-3, with a tentative D call TRBD2 (6 bases). Trimming pared 4 bases from V and 1 base from J, leaving 12 bases between. Germline V lookup: CDR1 SEHNR, CDR2 FQNEAQ (reference sequence). This CDR3 has 15 amino acids. CDR3 nucleotides: TGTGCCAGCAGCTCCCGGGGGATTCGCACAGATACGCAGTATTTT. Translation gives CASSSRGIRTDTQYF.

CDR3 in DNA: TGTGCCAGCAGCTTGGGATACCGGGACGGAGCTAACTATGGCTACACCTTC. It codes for CASSLGYRDGANYGYTF. J is TRBJ1-2 and V is TRBV5-5; D may be TRBD1 (5 bases). Germline assignment: CDR1 SGHKS and CDR2 YYEKEE (reference sequence). V gave up 0 bases and J gave up 0 bases, with 15 bases separating them. The CDR3 consists of 17 residues. The entire variable domain, with the rest obtained from reference TRBV5-5 and TRBJ1-2, is as follows: DAGVTQSPTHLIKTRGQQVTLRCSPISGHKSVSWYQQVLGQGPQFIFQYYEKEERGRGNFPDRFSARQFPNYSSELNVNALLLGDSALYLCASSLGYRDGANYGYTFGSGTRLTVV.

This chain links TRBV5-1 with TRBJ2-2; D may correspond to TRBD1 or TRBD2 (6 bases each). Germline V lookup: CDR1 SGHRS, CDR2 YFSETQ. The CDR3 consists of 15 residues. V gave up 4 bases and J gave up 8 bases, with 18 bases separating them. DNA of the CDR3: TGCGCCAGCAGCGAGGGGGGCCGAGCCGCTGGGGAGCTGTTTTTT. Its protein is CASSEGGRAAGELFF.

This clonotype occurred many times. At one end, the junction sequence differs from germline, possibly due to a read error. This chain links TRBV7-7 with TRBJ2-5; 7 bases map to TRBD1. Germline-derived CDR1 and CDR2 are SSHAT and FNYEAQ (reference sequence). This CDR3 comprises 16 residues. The CDR3 is CASSPGGTGVGETQYF. CDR3 sequence (DNA): TGTGCTAGCAGCCCAGGGGGAACAGGGGTTGGAGAGACCCAGTACTTC.

This clonotype was seen more than once but under ten times. The V call is TRBV12-3 or TRBV12-4, the J call TRBJ1-2; D not resolved. The V and J ends lost 3 bases and 2 bases respectively, with 7 bases between them. This CDR3 spans 13 amino acids. CDR3 amino acids: CASSFSQNYGYTF. CDR3 nucleotides: TGTGCCAGCAGTTTCTCCCAGAACTATGGCTACACCTTC.

The sample holds many counts of this clonotype. The chain is built from TRBV6-5 and TRBJ2-3, with D possibly TRBD1 on 5 matching bases. The CDR3 contains 15 residues. Trimming removed 0 bases from V and 2 bases from J, with 9 bases in between. Germline V gene sequence: CDR1 MNHEY, CDR2 SVGAGI. CDR3 region: CASSYSQGNTDTQYF. The CDR3 nucleotides are TGTGCCAGCAGTTACTCCCAGGGTAACACAGATACGCAGTATTTT.

This clonotype showed up many times. The rearrangement joins TRBV7-9 to TRBJ2-7, with 8 nucleotides matching TRBD2. CDR1 and CDR2 (germline): SEHNR, FQNEAQ (reference sequence). V lost 1 base to trimming and J lost 0 bases; unmatched junction nucleotides: 11. The CDR3 contains 18 residues. CDR3 sequence (DNA): TGTGCCAGCAGCTTAGAAGGGTCGGGAGGGGAGCACTCCTACGAGCAGTACTTC. It is translated as CASSLEGSGGEHSYEQYF.

The V gene is TRBV29-1, the J gene TRBJ2-3, with D perhaps being TRBD1 or TRBD2 (5 bases each). There are 12 residues in the CDR3. V shed 3 bases and J shed 9 bases, with 13 bases lying between them. Germline values: CDR1 SQVTM, CDR2 ANQGSEA. Here the CDR3 reads CSVDSGTDTQYF. The DNA of the CDR3 is TGCAGCGTTGATTCCGGGACCGACACGCAGTATTTT.

This clonotype was observed many times. The rearrangement links TRBV12-3 or TRBV12-4 to TRBJ2-6, with D unclear. Trimming stripped 5 bases from V and 3 bases from J, with 8 bases between. The CDR3 runs 14 residues. The CDR3 reads CASSLQGGANVLTF. DNA of the CDR3: TGTGCCAGCAGTCTACAAGGTGGGGCCAACGTCCTGACTTTC.